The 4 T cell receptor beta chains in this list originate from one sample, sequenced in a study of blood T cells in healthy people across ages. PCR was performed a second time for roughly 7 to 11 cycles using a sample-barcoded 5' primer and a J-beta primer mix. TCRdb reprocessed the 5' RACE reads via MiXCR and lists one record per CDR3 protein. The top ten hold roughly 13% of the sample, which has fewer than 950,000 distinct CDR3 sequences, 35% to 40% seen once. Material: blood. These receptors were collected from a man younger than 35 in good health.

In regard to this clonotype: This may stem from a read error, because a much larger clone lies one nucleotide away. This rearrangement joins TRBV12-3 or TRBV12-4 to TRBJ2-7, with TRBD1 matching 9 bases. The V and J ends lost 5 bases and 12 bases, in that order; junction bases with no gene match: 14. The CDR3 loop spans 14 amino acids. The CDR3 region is CASSPTGGRETRYF. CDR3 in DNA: TGTGCCAGCAGTCCCACAGGGGGCAGGGAGACCCGGTACTTC.

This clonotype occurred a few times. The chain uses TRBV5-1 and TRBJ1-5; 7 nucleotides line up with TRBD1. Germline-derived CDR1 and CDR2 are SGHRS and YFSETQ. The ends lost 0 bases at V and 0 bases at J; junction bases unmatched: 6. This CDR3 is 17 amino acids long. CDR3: CASSLGPGGHSNQPQHF. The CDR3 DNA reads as TGCGCCAGCAGCTTGGGGCCAGGGGGTCATAGCAATCAGCCCCAGCATTTT.

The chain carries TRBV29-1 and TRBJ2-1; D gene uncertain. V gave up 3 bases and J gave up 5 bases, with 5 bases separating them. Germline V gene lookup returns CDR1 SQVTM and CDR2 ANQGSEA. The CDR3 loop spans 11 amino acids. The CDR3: CSVDGDNEQFF. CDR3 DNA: TGCAGCGTTGATGGCGACAATGAGCAGTTCTTC.

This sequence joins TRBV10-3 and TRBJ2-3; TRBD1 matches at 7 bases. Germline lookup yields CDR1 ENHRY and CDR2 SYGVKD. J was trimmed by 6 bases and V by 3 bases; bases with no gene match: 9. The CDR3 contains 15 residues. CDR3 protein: CAISDLTGASDTQYF. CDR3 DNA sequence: TGTGCCATCAGTGATCTTACAGGGGCCAGCGATACGCAGTATTTT.